These 21 T cell receptor beta chains came from one sample sequenced in a study of neurological immune-mediated disorders. Each CDR3 protein gets one entry after TCRdb re-called the 5' RACE reads with MiXCR. This sample has under 85,000 distinct CDR3 sequences, with 14% found just once. Sequenced: PBMCs. The receptors shown here come from a woman in her forties or fifties in good health.

This clonotype has only a few counts. The V and J genes are TRBV28 and TRBJ1-5; D is possibly TRBD1 (5 bases). Germline V gene lookup returns CDR1 MDHEN and CDR2 SYDVKM. This CDR3 comprises 15 residues. The V and J ends lost 5 bases and 9 bases respectively, with 20 bases between them. This CDR3 reads CASSPPRGSGRPQHF. CDR3 DNA sequence: TGTGCCAGCAGTCCCCCGAGGGGCAGTGGAAGGCCCCAGCATTTT.

This chain connects TRBV5-1 to TRBJ1-2; D ambiguous. Germline lookup yields CDR1 SGHRS and CDR2 YFSETQ. The CDR3 has 14 amino acids. Trimming shortened V by 3 bases and J by 4 bases, and 13 bases separated the two germline ends. The CDR3 DNA follows: TGCGCCAGCAGCTCCCAGGACGGACGCTATGGCTACACCTTC. This encodes CASSSQDGRYGYTF.

This clonotype came up many times. The V and J genes are TRBV5-1 and TRBJ2-5, with 7 bases that match TRBD2. Trimming at V came to 0 bases and at J to 3 bases, leaving 5 bases not matched to a gene. Germline CDR1 SGHRS, CDR2 YFSETQ. The CDR3 covers 15 residues. CDR3 protein: CASSLEGRGKETQYF. The CDR3 bases are TGCGCCAGCAGCTTGGAGGGGAGGGGAAAAGAGACCCAGTACTTC.

Comments on this clonotype: A much larger clone lies a single base off, so this may be a read error. Likely a read error: the CDR3 ends without its conserved phenylalanine or tryptophan. This sequence joins TRBV7-2 and TRBJ2-1; TRBD1 agrees at 7 bases. V gave up 1 base and J gave up 4 bases; unmatched junction bases: 4. CDR1 is SGHTA and CDR2 is FQGNSA in the germline V gene. This CDR3 contains 15 residues. For the CDR3, the DNA is TGTGCCAGCAGCTTAGAAGGGGGCCTTTACAATGAGCAGTTCTTA. This encodes CASSLEGGLYNEQFL.

The V and J genes are TRBV5-6 and TRBJ2-3; the D is unclear. V was shortened by 0 bases and J by 0 bases, with 5 bases between the two germline ends. This CDR3 comprises 14 residues. Per germline, CDR1 SGHDT and CDR2 YYEEEE. CDR3 sequence (DNA): TGTGCCAGCAGCTTGGCCAGAAGCACAGATACGCAGTATTTT. This encodes CASSLARSTDTQYF. The complete variable domain, with remaining parts taken from reference TRBV5-6 and TRBJ2-3, reads DAGVTQSPTHLIKTRGQQVTLRCSPKSGHDTVSWYQQALGQGPQFIFQYYEEEERQRGNFPDRFSGHQFPNYSSELNVNALLLGDSALYLCASSLARSTDTQYFGPGTRLTVL.

This clonotype appeared many times. This rearrangement joins TRBV5-1 to TRBJ1-1; TRBD1 agrees at 8 bases. V dropped 2 bases and J dropped 1; count of bases not matched to a gene: 4. Germline V gene data show CDR1 as SGHRS and CDR2 as YFSETQ. This CDR3 comprises 15 residues. This chain's CDR3 is CASSFDRGGNTEAFF. The CDR3 DNA reads as TGCGCCAGCAGCTTCGACAGGGGCGGGAACACTGAAGCTTTCTTT.

This clonotype occurred many times. The V and J genes are TRBV28 and TRBJ1-4; perhaps TRBD1 as D (5 bases). There are 14 residues in the CDR3. Trimming removed 1 base from V and 8 bases from J, with 11 bases in between. The V gene's germline CDR1 is MDHEN and CDR2 SYDVKM. The CDR3 reads CASSLSGLDEKLFF. CDR3 DNA: TGTGCCAGCAGTTTATCAGGGTTGGACGAAAAACTGTTTTTT. Full variable domain (outside the CDR3, taken from reference TRBV28 and TRBJ1-4): DVKVTQSSRYLVKRTGEKVFLECVQDMDHENMFWYRQDPGLGLRLIYFSYDVKMKEKGDIPEGYSVSREKKERFSLILESASTNQTSMYLCASSLSGLDEKLFFGSGTQLSVL.

The table lists this clonotype with a few counts. CDR3 in amino acids: CASSFRRPNTGELFF. The CDR3 bases are TGTGCCAGCAGCTTCCGGCGGCCAAACACCGGGGAGCTGTTTTTT. The J gene is TRBJ2-2, the V gene TRBV6-5; D not resolved. The CDR3 spans 15 residues. Looked up from germline, CDR1 is MNHEY and CDR2 is SVGAGI. Trimming stripped 6 bases from V and 2 bases from J, with 13 bases between.

This clonotype occurred many times. This rearrangement joins TRBV3-1 to TRBJ1-2, with D perhaps TRBD1 (5 bases). Trimming took off 4 bases at V and 7 bases at J, with 10 bases between the two ends. This CDR3 is 12 amino acids long. CDR1 LGHDT and CDR2 YNNKEL come from the germline V gene (reference sequence). CDR3 residues: CASSPRDRGYTF. CDR3 sequence (DNA): TGTGCCAGCAGCCCTCGGGACCGTGGCTACACCTTC.

In its sample, this clonotype was seen many times. V usage is TRBV24-1 and J usage is TRBJ2-2, with D possibly being TRBD1 (5 bases). The germline V and J ends were trimmed by 5 bases and 4 bases, with 13 bases remaining between them. Germline assignment: CDR1 KGHDR and CDR2 SFDVKD. The CDR3 extends over 15 amino acids. CDR3: CATSVGRATTGELFF. Written as DNA, the CDR3 is TGTGCCACCAGTGTGGGCAGGGCGACCACCGGGGAGCTGTTTTTT.

The table lists this clonotype with many counts. The chain joins TRBV12-3 or TRBV12-4 to TRBJ2-3, with TRBD2 matching 8 bases. The CDR3 is made up of 15 amino acids. V dropped 5 bases and J dropped 3; count of bases not matched to a gene: 7. The CDR3 nucleotides read TGTGCCAGCAGTCAGATGAGCGGGGGTACAGATACGCAGTATTTT. Translation: CASSQMSGGTDTQYF.

This clonotype occurred many times. The gene calls are TRBV9 and TRBJ2-2; tentatively, D is TRBD2 (6 bases). V dropped 3 bases and J dropped 1 base, with 13 bases sitting between them. CDR3 size: 16 residues. CDR1 and CDR2 (germline): SGDLS, YYNGEE. CDR3 region: CASSGRGLQNTGELFF. Written as DNA, the CDR3 is TGTGCCAGCAGCGGACGGGGACTGCAGAACACCGGGGAGCTGTTTTTT.

This clonotype was observed once. A much larger clonotype is one base distant, so this may be a read error. The genes are TRBV20-1 and TRBJ2-7; 15 nucleotides align to TRBD2. V shed 6 bases, J shed 2 bases, and the junction held 29 bases outside the gene matches. CDR3 size: 23 residues. Germline lookup yields CDR1 DFQATT and CDR2 SNEGSKA (reference sequence). The CDR3 sequence: CSARAGSPTHPGLAGGGPYEQYF. CDR3 nucleotides: TGCAGTGCACGTGCCGGGTCACCCACACACCCGGGACTAGCGGGAGGTGGGCCCTACGAGCAGTACTTC.

This clonotype was recorded many times. The chain is built from TRBV7-8 and TRBJ2-2; maybe TRBD2 (5 bases). Trimming cost V 5 bases and J 0 bases, with 10 bases left between them. The CDR3 contains 15 residues. Germline loops: CDR1 SGHVS, CDR2 FQNEAQ. The CDR3 region has the DNA TGTGCCAGCAGCCCGGACTCAACGAACACCGGGGAGCTGTTTTTT. Its protein is CASSPDSTNTGELFF.

V and J are TRBV3-1 and TRBJ2-7, with D possibly being TRBD2 (5 bases). The V end lost 1 base, the J end lost 2 bases, and 12 bases lay between the germline ends. Germline CDR1 LGHDT, CDR2 YNNKEL (reference sequence). The CDR3 is made up of 15 amino acids. The CDR3 here is CASSQAAVPPYEQYF. The CDR3 DNA follows: TGTGCCAGCAGCCAAGCAGCGGTTCCCCCCTACGAGCAGTACTTC.

In its sample, this clonotype was seen a few times. This chain connects TRBV3-1 to TRBJ2-3, with D possibly matching TRBD2 (6 bases). Trimming took off 0 bases at V and 4 bases at J, with 14 bases between the two ends. Germline CDR1 reads LGHDT; CDR2 reads YNNKEL (reference sequence). The CDR3 is 16 residues long. DNA of the CDR3: TGTGCCAGCAGCCAAGATCCCAGCGGGTGGGCAGATACGCAGTATTTT. Translated, it gives CASSQDPSGWADTQYF.

This clonotype was observed at least ten times. The chain employs TRBV5-1 and TRBJ2-2; D not resolved. The CDR3 totals 14 residues. Trimming pared 0 bases from V and 6 bases from J, leaving 9 bases between. The germline V gene has CDR1 SGHRS and CDR2 YFSETQ. Here the CDR3 reads CASSLASVSGELFF. The CDR3 DNA sequence: TGCGCCAGCAGCTTGGCCTCCGTATCCGGGGAGCTGTTTTTT.

A note on this clonotype: This may stem from a read error, because a much larger clone lies one nucleotide away. The rearrangement links TRBV5-1 to TRBJ2-5; the D gene is possibly TRBD2 (5 bases). This CDR3 is 14 amino acids long. The germline gives CDR1 SGHRS, CDR2 YFSETQ. CDR3 amino acids: CASSLGASSETKYF. As DNA, the CDR3 is TGCGCCAGCAGCTTGGGGGCTAGCAGTGAGACCAAGTACTTC.

This clonotype occurred many times. The rearrangement links TRBV29-1 to TRBJ1-4, with 8 bases that match TRBD1. The germline CDR1 and CDR2 sequences are SQVTM and ANQGSEA. The CDR3 sequence is 13 residues long. V lost 5 bases and J lost 7; bases outside the gene matches: 6. CDR3 protein: CSVTDRVPEKLFF. In nucleotides, the CDR3 is TGCAGCGTTACGGACAGGGTGCCTGAAAAACTGTTTTTT.

This clonotype has a count of ten or more. The chain couples TRBV11-2 to TRBJ2-3, with 12 bases that match TRBD2. J lost 0 bases, V lost 3 bases, and 4 bases had no gene match. The CDR3 has 17 amino acids. Germline V CDR1 and CDR2: SGHAT, FQNNGV. The CDR3: CASSFLAGGPSTDTQYF. The DNA for the CDR3 is TGTGCCAGCAGCTTCCTAGCGGGGGGGCCGAGCACAGATACGCAGTATTTT.

This clonotype has at least ten counts. The chain has TRBV5-1 and TRBJ1-3; D unresolved. The CDR3 is 15 amino acids. The ends were cut back, 5 bases at V and 0 bases at J, with 12 bases in the middle. CDR1 is SGHRS and CDR2 is YFSETQ in the germline V gene. The CDR3 loop is CASSKAANSGNTIYF. The CDR3, as DNA: TGCGCCAGCAGTAAGGCGGCCAACTCTGGAAACACCATATATTTT.